This TCR beta chain appears in the sequencing data of a study of blood T cells in healthy people across ages. CDR3 length: 12 residues. The ends were cut back, 2 bases at V and 10 bases at J, with 6 bases in the middle. The germline V gene encodes CDR1 MNHNS and CDR2 SASEGT. For the second PCR, which ran for 7 to 11 cycles, a sample-barcoded 5' primer and a J-beta primer mix were used. MiXCR, applied by TCRdb to the 5' RACE reads, yields one record per CDR3 protein. The repertoire includes hundreds of thousands of distinct CDR3 sequences, around 36% of them detected once, and 10% to 15% sits in the top ten. Points from the study as a whole: A roughly linear age-dependent decrease characterized TCR beta diversity per million T cells.

A note on this clonotype: Its specificity is not known.

The chain links TRBV6-1 to TRBJ1-6; D not resolved. The clonotype originates from a man younger than 35 in good health. Sequenced sample: blood. The CDR3: CASSESESPLHF. The CDR3 DNA sequence: TGTGCCAGCAGTGAATCCGAATCACCCCTCCACTTT.